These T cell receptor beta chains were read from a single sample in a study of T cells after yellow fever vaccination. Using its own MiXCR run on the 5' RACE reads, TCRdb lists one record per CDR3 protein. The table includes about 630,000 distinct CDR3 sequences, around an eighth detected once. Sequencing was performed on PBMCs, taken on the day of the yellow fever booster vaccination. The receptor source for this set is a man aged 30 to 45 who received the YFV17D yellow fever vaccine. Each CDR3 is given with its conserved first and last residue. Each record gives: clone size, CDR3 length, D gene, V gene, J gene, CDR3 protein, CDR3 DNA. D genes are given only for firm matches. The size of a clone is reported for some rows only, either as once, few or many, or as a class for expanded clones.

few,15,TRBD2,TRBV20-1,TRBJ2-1,CSARDWLAGAYEQFF,TGCAGTGCTAGAGATTGGCTAGCGGGAGCCTATGAGCAGTTCTTC
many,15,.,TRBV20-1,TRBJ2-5,CSAPRQRTDPTAQYF,TGCAGTGCTCCTCGACAAAGGACAGACCCCACGGCCCAGTACTTC
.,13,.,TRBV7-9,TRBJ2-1,CASSLVLADEQFF,TGTGCCAGCAGCTTAGTCCTAGCCGATGAGCAGTTCTTC
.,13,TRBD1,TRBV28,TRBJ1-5,CASMTGVSQPQHF,TGTGCCAGCATGACAGGGGTCAGTCAGCCCCAGCATTTT
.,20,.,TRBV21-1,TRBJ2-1,CASSKGEREAPTSSYNEQFF,TGTGCCAGCAGCAAAGGGGAGCGGGAGGCCCCTACCAGCTCCTACAATGAGCAGTTCTTC
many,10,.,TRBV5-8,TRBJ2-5,CASSFGAQYF,TGTGCCAGCAGCTTCGGGGCCCAGTACTTC
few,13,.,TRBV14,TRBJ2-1,CASSQDLVSEQFF,TGTGCCAGCAGCCAAGATCTAGTCAGTGAGCAGTTCTTC
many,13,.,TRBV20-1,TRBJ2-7,CSAIRLAGYEQYF,TGCAGTGCTATTAGGCTAGCAGGCTACGAGCAGTACTTC
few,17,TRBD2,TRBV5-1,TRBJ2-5,CASSLVIAGLGQETQYF,TGCGCCAGCAGCTTGGTGATAGCGGGGCTCGGCCAAGAGACCCAGTACTTC
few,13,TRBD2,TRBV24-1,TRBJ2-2,CATYGGDPGELFF,TGTGCCACCTATGGGGGGGATCCCGGGGAGCTGTTTTTT
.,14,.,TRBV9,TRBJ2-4,CASSVGSNQNIQYF,TGTGCCAGCAGCGTAGGGAGTAACCAAAACATTCAGTACTTC
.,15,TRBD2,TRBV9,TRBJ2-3,CASSVAGGVGDTQYF,TGTGCCAGCAGCGTAGCGGGAGGTGTAGGAGATACGCAGTATTTT
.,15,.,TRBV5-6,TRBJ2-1,CASSLITGTINEQFF,TGTGCCAGCAGCTTGATAACCGGGACGATCAATGAGCAGTTCTTC
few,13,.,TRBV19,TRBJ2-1,CASSIGQNNEQFF,TGTGCCAGTAGTATCGGACAAAACAATGAGCAGTTCTTC
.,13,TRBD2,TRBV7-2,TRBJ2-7,CASSVGGGYGQYF,TGTGCCAGCAGCGTCGGGGGGGGCTACGGGCAGTACTTC
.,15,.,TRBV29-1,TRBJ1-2,CSVVAPRTEQYGYTF,TGCAGCGTTGTCGCCCCCCGGACGGAGCAATATGGCTACACCTTC
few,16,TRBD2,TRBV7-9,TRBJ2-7,CASSLGSGRAYYEQYF,TGTGCCAGCAGCTTAGGGAGCGGGAGAGCTTACTACGAGCAGTACTTC
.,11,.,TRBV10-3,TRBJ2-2,CAISERVGLFF,TGTGCCATCAGTGAGAGGGTGGGGCTGTTTTTT
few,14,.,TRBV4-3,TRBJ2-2,CASSRGEYLGELFF,TGCGCCAGCAGCCGGGGGGAATACCTCGGGGAGCTGTTTTTT
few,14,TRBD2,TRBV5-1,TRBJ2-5,CASSYRLATETQYF,TGCGCCAGCAGCTACCGACTAGCGACAGAGACCCAGTACTTC
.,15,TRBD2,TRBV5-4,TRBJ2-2,CASRPGGANTGELFF,TGTGCCAGCAGGCCGGGGGGAGCGAACACCGGGGAGCTGTTTTTT
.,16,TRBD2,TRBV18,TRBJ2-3,CASSQGLAGPSDTQYF,TGTGCCAGCTCACAGGGACTAGCGGGACCATCAGATACGCAGTATTTT
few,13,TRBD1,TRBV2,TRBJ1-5,CASKGAGNQPQHF,TGTGCCAGCAAGGGGGCCGGCAATCAGCCCCAGCATTTT
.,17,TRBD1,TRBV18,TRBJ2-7,CASSPKIIGQGDYEQYF,TGTGCCAGCTCACCGAAAATTATTGGACAGGGGGACTACGAGCAGTACTTC
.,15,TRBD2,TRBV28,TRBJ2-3,CASSFPSGGTDTQYF,TGTGCCAGCAGTTTCCCGAGCGGGGGCACAGATACGCAGTATTTT
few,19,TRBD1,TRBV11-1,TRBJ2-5,CASSPSSGQIRDWGETQYF,TGTGCCAGCAGCCCTTCTTCGGGACAGATTAGGGATTGGGGAGAGACCCAGTACTTC
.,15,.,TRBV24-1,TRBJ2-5,CATSDPEVRQETQYF,TGTGCCACCAGTGATCCCGAGGTTCGCCAAGAGACCCAGTACTTC
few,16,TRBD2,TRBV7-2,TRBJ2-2,CASSPVLAGADGELFF,TGTGCCAGCAGCCCTGTGCTAGCGGGAGCAGACGGGGAGCTGTTTTTT
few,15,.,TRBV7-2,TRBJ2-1,CASSLDWTAYNEQFF,TGTGCCAGCAGCTTAGACTGGACAGCCTACAATGAGCAGTTCTTC
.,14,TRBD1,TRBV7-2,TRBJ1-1,CASSQDRGALEAFF,TGTGCCAGCAGCCAGGACAGGGGTGCACTTGAAGCTTTCTTT
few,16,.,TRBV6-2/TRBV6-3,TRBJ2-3,CASSYGGTLGIDTQYF,TGTGCCAGCAGTTACGGTGGGACCTTGGGAATAGATACGCAGTATTTT
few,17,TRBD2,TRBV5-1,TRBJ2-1,CASSLDPGLADFGEQFF,TGCGCCAGCAGCTTGGATCCGGGACTAGCGGACTTCGGGGAGCAGTTCTTC
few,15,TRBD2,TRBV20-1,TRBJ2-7,CSARRLAGGTYEQYF,TGCAGTGCCCGAAGGCTAGCGGGAGGAACCTACGAGCAGTACTTC
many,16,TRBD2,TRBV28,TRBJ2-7,CASSERTSGRPYEQYF,TGTGCCAGCAGTGAAAGGACTAGCGGGAGACCCTACGAGCAGTACTTC
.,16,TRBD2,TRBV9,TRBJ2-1,CASSPRAGGPYNEQFF,TGTGCCAGCAGCCCCCGCGCGGGAGGTCCCTACAATGAGCAGTTCTTC
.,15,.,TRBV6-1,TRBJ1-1,CASRSGGAENTEAFF,TGTGCCAGCCGGAGTGGGGGAGCGGAGAACACTGAAGCTTTCTTT
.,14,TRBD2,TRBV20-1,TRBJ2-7,CSARRTSGLYEQYF,TGCAGTGCCAGAAGGACTAGCGGCCTCTACGAGCAGTACTTC
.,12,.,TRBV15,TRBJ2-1,CATSHSSGEQFF,TGTGCCACCAGCCATTCCAGTGGTGAGCAGTTCTTC
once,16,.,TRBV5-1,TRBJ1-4,CASSLAARQTNEKLFF,TGCGCCAGCAGCTTGGCAGCAAGACAGACTAATGAAAAACTGTTTTTT
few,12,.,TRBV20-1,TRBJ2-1,CSALAWVNEQFF,TGCAGTGCTTTAGCGTGGGTCAATGAGCAGTTCTTC
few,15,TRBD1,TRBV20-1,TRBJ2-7,CSAGSTGTGAGEQYF,TGCAGTGCTGGCAGCACCGGGACAGGGGCTGGGGAGCAGTACTTC